This entry describes one T cell receptor beta chain. Antigen unknown. Sequence at one end of the junction differs from germline and may be a read error. This CDR3 comprises 16 residues. Germline loops: CDR1 SEHNR, CDR2 FQNEAQ (reference sequence). Healthy bone marrow donors made up the cohort. This record belongs to a study of cytomegalovirus exposure and HLA in healthy donors. Study outcomes and limitations: Further analysis was carried out later, and it showed several of the most significant clusters appearing linked to common viral pathogens.

13 Jbeta primers and 60 Vbeta primers were used for the PCR. Sequencing used immunoSEQ multiplex PCR; TCRdb keeps in-frame clones, though not all of them. The sample contains some 190,000 clones, about four fifths of which appear only once. The sample consisted of PBMCs. The gene calls are TRBV7-9 and TRBJ1-2; TRBD1 might be the D (5 bases). The sequence derives from a woman aged 40 to 55 in good health and CMV-seronegative. In DNA, the CDR3 is TGTTCCAGCAGTAGAAGGGGTCTTAGTTTCCAGTATGGCTACACCTTC. Encoded protein: CSSSRRGLSFQYGYTF.